The next 3 T cell receptor beta chains were all read from a single sample in a study of OX40 agonist ivuxolimab in advanced cancers. The protocol was immunoSEQ multiplex PCR, while the TCRdb copy is restricted to in-frame clones and leaves out a portion. The sample holds over 60,000 clones, around 89% seen once. The sample was CD4+ or CD8+ T cells sorted from blood, taken in a trial of the OX40 agonist ivuxolimab. These receptors were obtained from an adult with an advanced solid tumor such as melanoma, head and neck, liver or kidney cancer.

The V call is TRBV9, the J call TRBJ2-5; D is uncertain. The CDR3 length is 13 residues. The germline V gene encodes CDR1 SGDLS and CDR2 YYNGEE. The V end was cut by 0 bases, the J end by 4 bases, with 7 bases between. Here the CDR3 reads CASSVGSLETQYF. The DNA of the CDR3 is TGTGCCAGCAGCGTAGGATCGTTAGAGACCCAGTACTTC.

V is TRBV5-4 and J is TRBJ2-1; 8 bases are a match to TRBD2. V lost 0 bases, J lost 2 bases, and 4 bases stayed unmatched. There are 16 residues in the CDR3. Germline V gives CDR1 SGHNT, CDR2 YYREEE (reference sequence). The CDR3: CASSLAAGGPYNEQFF. The CDR3 bases are TGTGCCAGCAGCTTGGCGGCGGGAGGCCCCTACAATGAGCAGTTCTTC. Drawing the rest from reference TRBV5-4 and TRBJ2-1, the complete variable domain is ETGVTQSPTHLIKTRGQQVTLRCSSQSGHNTVSWYQQALGQGPQFIFQYYREEENGRGNFPPRFSGLQFPNYSSELNVNALELDDSALYLCASSLAAGGPYNEQFFGPGTRLTVL.

V and J are TRBV11-2 and TRBJ1-4, with D perhaps TRBD1 (5 bases). The V and J ends lost 0 bases and 2 bases respectively, with 13 bases between them. The CDR3 is 17 amino acids. From germline, CDR1 is SGHAT and CDR2 FQNNGV. CDR3 loop: CASSLEGRGRTNEKLFF. CDR3 DNA sequence: TGTGCCAGCAGCTTAGAGGGGAGGGGCCGTACTAATGAAAAACTGTTTTTT.